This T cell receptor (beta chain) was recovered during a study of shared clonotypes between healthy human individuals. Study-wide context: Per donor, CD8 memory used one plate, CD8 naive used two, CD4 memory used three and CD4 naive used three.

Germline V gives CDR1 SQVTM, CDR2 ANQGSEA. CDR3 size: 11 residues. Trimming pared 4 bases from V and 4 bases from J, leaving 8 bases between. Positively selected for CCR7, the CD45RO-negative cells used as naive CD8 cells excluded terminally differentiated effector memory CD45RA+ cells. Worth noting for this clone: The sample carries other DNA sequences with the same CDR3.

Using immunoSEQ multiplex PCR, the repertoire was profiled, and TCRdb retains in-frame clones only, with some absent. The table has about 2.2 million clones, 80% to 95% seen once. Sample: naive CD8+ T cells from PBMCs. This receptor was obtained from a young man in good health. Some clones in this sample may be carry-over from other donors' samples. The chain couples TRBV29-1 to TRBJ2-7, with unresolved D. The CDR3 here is CSVVSGYEQYF. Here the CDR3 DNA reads TGCAGCGTTGTCTCGGGTTACGAGCAGTACTTC.